This TCR beta chain is from a study of PD-L1 blockade in urothelial cancer. Overall study context: Blood samples contained a median about 150,000 T cells. Study results and caveats: Below-median pretreatment blood TCR clonality predicted better survival.

Produced via immunoSEQ multiplex PCR; TCRdb's table is partial and in-frame only. The data contain roughly 40,000 clones, approximately 80% of them singletons. Per the germline V gene, CDR1 is ENHRY and CDR2 is SYGVKD. After removal of 2 bases from V and 5 bases from J, the junction contained 11 bases not matched to a gene. The CDR3 has 16 residues. A note on this clone: What it binds is unknown.

The sequencing here drew on PBMCs, taken around atezolizumab (anti-PD-L1) treatment. The chain carries TRBV10-3 and TRBJ2-5, with 7 bases that match TRBD1. The source of this sequence is a man between 65 and 80 years old with urothelial cancer. The CDR3 DNA reads as TGTGCCATCAGTGAGCCTTTGACAGGGACCAGTGAGACCCAGTACTTC. It codes for CAISEPLTGTSETQYF.